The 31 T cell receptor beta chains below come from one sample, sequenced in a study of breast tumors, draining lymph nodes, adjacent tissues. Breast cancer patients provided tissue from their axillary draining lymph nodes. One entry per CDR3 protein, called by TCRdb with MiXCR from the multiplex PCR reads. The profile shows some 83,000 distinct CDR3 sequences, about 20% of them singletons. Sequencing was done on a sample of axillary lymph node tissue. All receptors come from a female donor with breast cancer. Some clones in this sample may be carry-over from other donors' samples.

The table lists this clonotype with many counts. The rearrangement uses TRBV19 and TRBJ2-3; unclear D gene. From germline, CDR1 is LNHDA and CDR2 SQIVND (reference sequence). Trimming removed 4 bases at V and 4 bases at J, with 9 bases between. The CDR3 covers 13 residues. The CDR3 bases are TGTGCCAGTAGTACCAAGAAAGCAGATACGCAGTATTTT. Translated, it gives CASSTKKADTQYF.

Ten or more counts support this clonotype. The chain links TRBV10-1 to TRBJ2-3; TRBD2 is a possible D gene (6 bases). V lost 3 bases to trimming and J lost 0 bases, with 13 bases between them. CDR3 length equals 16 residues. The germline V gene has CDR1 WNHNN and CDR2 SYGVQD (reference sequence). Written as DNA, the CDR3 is TGCGCCAGCAGTGAACTAGCCGAACCTAGCACAGATACGCAGTATTTT. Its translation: CASSELAEPSTDTQYF.

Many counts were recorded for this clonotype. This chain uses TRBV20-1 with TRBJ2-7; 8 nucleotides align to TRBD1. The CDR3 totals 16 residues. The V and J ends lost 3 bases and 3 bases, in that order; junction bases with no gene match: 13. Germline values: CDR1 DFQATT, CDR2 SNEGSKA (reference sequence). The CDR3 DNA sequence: TGCAGTGCTAGCCTCCCTAAGACAGGGGCGTTCTACGAGCAGTACTTC. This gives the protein CSASLPKTGAFYEQYF.

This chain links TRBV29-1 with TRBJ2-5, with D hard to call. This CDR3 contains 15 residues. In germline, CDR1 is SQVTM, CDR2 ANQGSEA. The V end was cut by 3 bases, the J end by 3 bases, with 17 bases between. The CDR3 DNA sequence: TGCAGCGTTGAGTGCCGGACCCAAAGCAAAGAGACCCAGTACTTC. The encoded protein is CSVECRTQSKETQYF.

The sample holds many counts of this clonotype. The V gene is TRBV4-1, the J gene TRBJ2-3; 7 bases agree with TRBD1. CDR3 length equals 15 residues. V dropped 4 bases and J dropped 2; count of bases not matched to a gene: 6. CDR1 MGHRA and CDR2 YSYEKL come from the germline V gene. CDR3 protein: CASSLDRVPTDTQYF. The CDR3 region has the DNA TGCGCCAGCAGCCTCGACAGGGTGCCCACAGATACGCAGTATTTT.

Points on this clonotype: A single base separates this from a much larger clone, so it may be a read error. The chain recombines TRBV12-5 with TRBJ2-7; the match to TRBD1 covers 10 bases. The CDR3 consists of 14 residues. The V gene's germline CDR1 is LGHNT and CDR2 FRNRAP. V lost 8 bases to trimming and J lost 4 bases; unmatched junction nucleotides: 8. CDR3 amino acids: CASSPRDRGYEQYF. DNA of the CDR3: TGTGCTAGTAGTCCAAGGGACAGGGGATACGAGCAGTACTTC. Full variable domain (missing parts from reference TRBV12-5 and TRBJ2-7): DARVTQTPRHKVTEMGQEVTMRCQPILGHNTVFWYRQTMMQGLELLAYFRNRAPLDDSGMPKDRFSAEMPDATLATLKIQPSEPRDSAVYFCASSPRDRGYEQYFGPGTRLTVT.

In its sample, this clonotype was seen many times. The CDR3 loop is CASSEGLTGNTIYF. CDR3 coding DNA: TGTGCCAGCAGTGAAGGTCTCACTGGAAACACCATATATTTT. The chain uses TRBV6-1 and TRBJ1-3; D remains unclear. Trimming removed 1 base from V and 2 bases from J, with 6 bases in between. Germline-derived CDR1 and CDR2 are MNHNS and SASEGT. CDR3 length equals 14 residues.

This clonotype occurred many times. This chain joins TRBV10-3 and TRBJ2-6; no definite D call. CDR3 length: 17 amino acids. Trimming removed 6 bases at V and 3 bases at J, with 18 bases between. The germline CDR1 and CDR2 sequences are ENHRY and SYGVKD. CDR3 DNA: TGTGCCATCAGCGAGACTCCAGGAATACTTGGGGCCAACGTCCTGACTTTC. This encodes CAISETPGILGANVLTF.

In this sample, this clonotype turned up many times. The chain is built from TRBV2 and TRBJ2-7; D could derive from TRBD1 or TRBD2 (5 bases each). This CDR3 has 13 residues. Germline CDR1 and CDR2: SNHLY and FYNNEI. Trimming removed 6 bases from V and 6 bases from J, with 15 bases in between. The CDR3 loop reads CASRRDRDPEQYF. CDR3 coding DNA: TGTGCCAGCAGGAGGGACCGGGACCCCGAGCAGTACTTC. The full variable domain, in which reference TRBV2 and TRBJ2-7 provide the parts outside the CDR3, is EPEVTQTPSHQVTQMGQEVILRCVPISNHLYFYWYRQILGQKVEFLVSFYNNEISEKSEIFDDQFSVERPDGSNFTLKIRSTKLEDSAMYFCASRRDRDPEQYFGPGTRLTVT.

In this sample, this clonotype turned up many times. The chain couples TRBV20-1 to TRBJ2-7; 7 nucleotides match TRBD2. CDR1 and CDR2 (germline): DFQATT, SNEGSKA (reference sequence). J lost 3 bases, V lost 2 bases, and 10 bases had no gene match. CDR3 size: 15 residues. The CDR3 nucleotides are TGCAGTGCTAGACCACCTAGCGGAAAGAACTACGAGCAGTACTTC. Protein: CSARPPSGKNYEQYF.

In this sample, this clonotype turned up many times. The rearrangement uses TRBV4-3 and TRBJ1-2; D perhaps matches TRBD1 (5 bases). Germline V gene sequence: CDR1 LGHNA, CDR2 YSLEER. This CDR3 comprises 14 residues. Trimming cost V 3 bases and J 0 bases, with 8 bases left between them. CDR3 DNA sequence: TGCGCCAGCAGCCACCTAGGGGCTAACTATGGCTACACCTTC. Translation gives CASSHLGANYGYTF.

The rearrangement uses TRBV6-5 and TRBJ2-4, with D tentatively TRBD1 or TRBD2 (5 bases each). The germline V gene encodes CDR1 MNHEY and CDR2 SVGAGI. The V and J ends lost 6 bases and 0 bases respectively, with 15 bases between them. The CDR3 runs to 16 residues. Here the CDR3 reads CASRPEGSLAKNIQYF. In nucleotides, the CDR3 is TGTGCCAGCAGGCCCGAGGGGTCTCTAGCCAAAAACATTCAGTACTTC.

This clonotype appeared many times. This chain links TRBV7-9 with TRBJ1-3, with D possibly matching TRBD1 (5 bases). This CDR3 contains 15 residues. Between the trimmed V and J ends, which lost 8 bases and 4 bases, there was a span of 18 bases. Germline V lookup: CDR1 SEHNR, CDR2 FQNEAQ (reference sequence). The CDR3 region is CASAPGMGVGNTIYF. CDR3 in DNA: TGTGCCAGCGCGCCCGGGATGGGGGTCGGAAACACCATATATTTT.

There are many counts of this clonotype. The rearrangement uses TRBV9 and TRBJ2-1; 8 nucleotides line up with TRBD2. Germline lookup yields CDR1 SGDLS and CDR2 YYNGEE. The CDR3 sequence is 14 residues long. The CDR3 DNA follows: TGTGAAGCACCCCGGACTAGCCCCTACAATGAGCAGTTCTTC. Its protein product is CEAPRTSPYNEQFF.

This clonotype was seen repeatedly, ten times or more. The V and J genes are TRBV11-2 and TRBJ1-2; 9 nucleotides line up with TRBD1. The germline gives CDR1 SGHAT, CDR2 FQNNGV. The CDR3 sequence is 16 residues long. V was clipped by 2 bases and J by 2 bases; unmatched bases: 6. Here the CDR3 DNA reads TGTGCCAGCAGCTTAACGGGGGGGACAGGGAACTATGGCTACACCTTC. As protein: CASSLTGGTGNYGYTF. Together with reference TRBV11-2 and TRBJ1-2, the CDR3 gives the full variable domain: EAGVAQSPRYKIIEKRQSVAFWCNPISGHATLYWYQQILGQGPKLLIQFQNNGVVDDSQLPKDRFSAERLKGVDSTLKIQPAKLEDSAVYLCASSLTGGTGNYGYTFGSGTRLTVV.

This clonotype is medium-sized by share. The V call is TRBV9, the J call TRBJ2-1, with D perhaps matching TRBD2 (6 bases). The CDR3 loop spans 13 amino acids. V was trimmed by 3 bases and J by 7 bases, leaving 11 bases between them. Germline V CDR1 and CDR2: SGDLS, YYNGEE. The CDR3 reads CASSALAMNEQFF. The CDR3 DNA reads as TGTGCCAGCAGCGCCCTAGCGATGAATGAGCAGTTCTTC.

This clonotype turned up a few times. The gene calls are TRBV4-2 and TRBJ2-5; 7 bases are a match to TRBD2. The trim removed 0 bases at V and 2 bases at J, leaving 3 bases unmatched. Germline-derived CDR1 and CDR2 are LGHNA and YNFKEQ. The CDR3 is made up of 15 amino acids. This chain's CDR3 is CASSQEPSGQETQYF. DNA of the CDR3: TGTGCCAGCAGCCAAGAGCCTAGCGGACAAGAGACCCAGTACTTC.

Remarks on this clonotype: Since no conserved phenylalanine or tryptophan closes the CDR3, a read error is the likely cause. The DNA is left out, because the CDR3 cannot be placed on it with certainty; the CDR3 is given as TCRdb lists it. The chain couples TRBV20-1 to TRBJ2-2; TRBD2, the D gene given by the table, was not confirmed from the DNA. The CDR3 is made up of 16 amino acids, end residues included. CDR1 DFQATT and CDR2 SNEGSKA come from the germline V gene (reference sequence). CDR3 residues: CSALTFSGRRTGELCV.

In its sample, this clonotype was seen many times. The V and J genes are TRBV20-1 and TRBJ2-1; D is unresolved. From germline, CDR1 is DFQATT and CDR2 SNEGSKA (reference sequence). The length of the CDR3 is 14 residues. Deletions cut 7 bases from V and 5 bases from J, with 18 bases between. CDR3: CSGALPNMDNEQFF. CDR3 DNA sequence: TGCAGTGGTGCCCTACCTAACATGGACAATGAGCAGTTCTTC.

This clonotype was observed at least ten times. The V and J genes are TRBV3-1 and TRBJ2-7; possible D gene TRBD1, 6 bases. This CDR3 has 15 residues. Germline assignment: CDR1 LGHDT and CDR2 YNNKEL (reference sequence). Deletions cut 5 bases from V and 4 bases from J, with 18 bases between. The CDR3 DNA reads TGTGCCAGCAGCGAACGCCGACAGGTAGGATACGAGCAGTACTTC. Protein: CASSERRQVGYEQYF.

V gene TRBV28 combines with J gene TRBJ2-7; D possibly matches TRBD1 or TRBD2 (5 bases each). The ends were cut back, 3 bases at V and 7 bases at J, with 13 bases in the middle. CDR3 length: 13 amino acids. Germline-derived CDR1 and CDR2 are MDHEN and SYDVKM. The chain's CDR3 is CASSLGTPGEQYF. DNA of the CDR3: TGTGCCAGCAGTTTGGGGACCCCCGGGGAGCAGTACTTC.

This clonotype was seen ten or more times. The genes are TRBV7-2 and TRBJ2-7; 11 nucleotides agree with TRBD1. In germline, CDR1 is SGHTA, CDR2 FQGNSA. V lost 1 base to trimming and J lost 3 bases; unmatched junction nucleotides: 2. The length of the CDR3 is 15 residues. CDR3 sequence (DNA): TGTGCCAGCAGCTTAGTAGGGACAGGGGGCTACGAGCAGTACTTC. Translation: CASSLVGTGGYEQYF.

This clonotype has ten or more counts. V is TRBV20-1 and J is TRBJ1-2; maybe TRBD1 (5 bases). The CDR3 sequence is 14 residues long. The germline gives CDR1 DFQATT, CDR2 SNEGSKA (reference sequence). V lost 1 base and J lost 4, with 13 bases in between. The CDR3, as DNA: TGCAGTGCTAGAGGGGGGGAACCCCTCTATGGCTACACCTTC. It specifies CSARGGEPLYGYTF.

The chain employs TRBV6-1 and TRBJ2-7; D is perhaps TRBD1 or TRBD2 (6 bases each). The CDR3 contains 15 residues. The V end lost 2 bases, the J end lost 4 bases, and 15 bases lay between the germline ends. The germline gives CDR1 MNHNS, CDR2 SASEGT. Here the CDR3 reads CASSEFPGALYEQYF. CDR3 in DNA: TGTGCCAGCAGTGAATTCCCGGGGGCTCTATACGAGCAGTACTTC.

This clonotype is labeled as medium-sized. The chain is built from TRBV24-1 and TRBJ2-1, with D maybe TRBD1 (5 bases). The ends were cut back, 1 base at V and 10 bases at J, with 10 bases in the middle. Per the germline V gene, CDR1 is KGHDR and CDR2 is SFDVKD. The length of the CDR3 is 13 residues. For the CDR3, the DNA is TGTGCCACCAGTGATTTTACGCAGGGCGAGCAGTTCTTC. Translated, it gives CATSDFTQGEQFF.

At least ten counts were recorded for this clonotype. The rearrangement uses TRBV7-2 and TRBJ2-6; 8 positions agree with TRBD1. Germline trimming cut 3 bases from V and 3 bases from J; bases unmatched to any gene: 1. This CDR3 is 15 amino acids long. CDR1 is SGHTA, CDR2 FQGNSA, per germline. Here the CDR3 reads CASSFGQGGANVLTF. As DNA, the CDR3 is TGTGCCAGCAGCTTCGGACAGGGTGGGGCCAACGTCCTGACTTTC. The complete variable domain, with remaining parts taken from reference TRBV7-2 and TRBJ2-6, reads GAGVSQSPSNKVTEKGKDVELRCDPISGHTALYWYRQSLGQGLEFLIYFQGNSAPDKSGLPSDRFSAERTGGSVSTLTIQRTQQEDSAVYLCASSFGQGGANVLTFGAGSRLTVL.

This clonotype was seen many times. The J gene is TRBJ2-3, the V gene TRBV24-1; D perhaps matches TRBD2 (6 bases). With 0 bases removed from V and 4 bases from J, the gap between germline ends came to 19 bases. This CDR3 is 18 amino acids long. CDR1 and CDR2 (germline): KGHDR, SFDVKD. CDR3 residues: CATSDLPQSTRKADTQYF. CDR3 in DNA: TGTGCCACCAGTGATTTGCCGCAGTCGACTAGAAAGGCAGATACGCAGTATTTT.

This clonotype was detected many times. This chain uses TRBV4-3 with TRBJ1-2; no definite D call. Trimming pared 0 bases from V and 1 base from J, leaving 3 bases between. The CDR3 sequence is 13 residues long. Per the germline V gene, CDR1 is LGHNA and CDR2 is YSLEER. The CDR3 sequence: CASSQDINYGYTF. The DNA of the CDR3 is TGCGCCAGCAGCCAAGACATTAACTATGGCTACACCTTC.

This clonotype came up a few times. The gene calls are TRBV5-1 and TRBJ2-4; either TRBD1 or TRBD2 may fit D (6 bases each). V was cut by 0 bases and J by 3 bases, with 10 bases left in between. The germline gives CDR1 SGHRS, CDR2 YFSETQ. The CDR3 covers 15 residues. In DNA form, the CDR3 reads TGCGCCAGCAGCTTGGGGGGGGCAGGCAAAAACATTCAGTACTTC. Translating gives CASSLGGAGKNIQYF.

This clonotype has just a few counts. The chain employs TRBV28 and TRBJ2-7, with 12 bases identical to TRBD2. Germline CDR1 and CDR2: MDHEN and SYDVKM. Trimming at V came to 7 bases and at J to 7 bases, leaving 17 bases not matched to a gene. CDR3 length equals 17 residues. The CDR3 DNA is TGTGCCAGCATCCTGACTGCTAGCGGGAGGGAGGGAGGAGAGCAGTACTTC. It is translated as CASILTASGREGGEQYF.

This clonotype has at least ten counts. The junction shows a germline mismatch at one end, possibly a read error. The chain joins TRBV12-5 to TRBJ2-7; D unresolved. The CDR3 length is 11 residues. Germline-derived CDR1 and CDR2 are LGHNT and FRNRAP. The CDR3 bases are TGTGCTAGTGGTTGGTCTGAATCAAGGGTCTTC. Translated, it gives CASGWSESRVF.